This T cell receptor beta chain came from a study of blood T cell repertoires in COVID-19. Study overall: Nucleic acid was either cDNA or gDNA, and it came from T cells, B-cell-depleted T cells, or PBMCs.

Assay used: immunoSEQ multiplex PCR; TCRdb lists only in-frame clones, some missing. Altogether about 26,000 clones are present, roughly nine tenths being singletons, with the ten largest covering 7.6%. This CDR3 is 20 amino acids long. Germline-derived CDR1 and CDR2 are SGHRS and YFSETQ. V shed 4 bases and J shed 0 bases, with 27 bases lying between them. Specimen: peripheral blood. This chain links TRBV5-1 with TRBJ2-3, with a possible D match to TRBD2 (6 bases). This TCR derives from a human donor in a cohort sampled during active COVID-19. The CDR3 spells CASSLNPGLTDTSSTDTQYF. CDR3 coding DNA: TGCGCCAGCAGCCTCAACCCGGGACTCACTGATACTTCTAGCACAGATACGCAGTATTTT.